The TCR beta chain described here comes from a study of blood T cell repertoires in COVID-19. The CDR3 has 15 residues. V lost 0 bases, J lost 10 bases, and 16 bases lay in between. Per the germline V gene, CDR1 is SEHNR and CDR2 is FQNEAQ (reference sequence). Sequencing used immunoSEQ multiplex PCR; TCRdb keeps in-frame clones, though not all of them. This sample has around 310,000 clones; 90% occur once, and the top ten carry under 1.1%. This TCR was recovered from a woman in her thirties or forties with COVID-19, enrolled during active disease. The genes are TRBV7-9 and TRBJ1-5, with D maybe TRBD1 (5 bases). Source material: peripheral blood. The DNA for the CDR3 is TGTGCCAGCAGCTTAGCAGCGGGGGGGGGAAACCCCCAGCATTTT. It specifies CASSLAAGGGNPQHF.